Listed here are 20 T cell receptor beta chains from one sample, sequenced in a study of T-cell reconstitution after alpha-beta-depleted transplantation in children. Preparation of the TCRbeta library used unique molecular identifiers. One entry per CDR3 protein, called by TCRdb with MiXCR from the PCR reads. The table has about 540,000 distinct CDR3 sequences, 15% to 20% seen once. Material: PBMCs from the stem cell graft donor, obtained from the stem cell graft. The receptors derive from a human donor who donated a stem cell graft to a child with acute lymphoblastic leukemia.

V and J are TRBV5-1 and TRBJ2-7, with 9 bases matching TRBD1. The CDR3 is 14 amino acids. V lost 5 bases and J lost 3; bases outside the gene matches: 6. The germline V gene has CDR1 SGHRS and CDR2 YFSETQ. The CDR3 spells CASSTGGAGYEQYF. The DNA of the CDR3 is TGCGCCAGCAGTACAGGGGGCGCTGGCTACGAGCAGTACTTC.

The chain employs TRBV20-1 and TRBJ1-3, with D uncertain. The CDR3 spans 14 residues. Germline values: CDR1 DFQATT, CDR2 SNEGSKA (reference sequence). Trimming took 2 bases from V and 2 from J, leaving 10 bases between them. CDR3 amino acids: CSARPPLAGNTIYF. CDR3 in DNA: TGCAGTGCTAGACCCCCACTTGCTGGAAACACCATATATTTT.

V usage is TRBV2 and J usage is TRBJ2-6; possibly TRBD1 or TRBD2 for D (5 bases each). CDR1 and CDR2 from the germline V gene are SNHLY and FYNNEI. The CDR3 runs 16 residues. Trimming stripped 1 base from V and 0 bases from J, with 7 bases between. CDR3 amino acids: CASSEGGYSGANVLTF. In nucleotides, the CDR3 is TGTGCCAGCAGTGAAGGGGGGTACTCTGGGGCCAACGTCCTGACTTTC.

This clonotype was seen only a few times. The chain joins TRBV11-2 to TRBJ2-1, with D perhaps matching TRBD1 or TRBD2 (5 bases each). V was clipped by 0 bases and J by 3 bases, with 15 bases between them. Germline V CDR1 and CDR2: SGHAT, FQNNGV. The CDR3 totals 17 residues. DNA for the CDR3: TGTGCCAGCAGCTTAGATTCTCCGGGGCCCTACTACAATGAGCAGTTCTTC. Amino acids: CASSLDSPGPYYNEQFF. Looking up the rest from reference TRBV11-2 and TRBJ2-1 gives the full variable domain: EAGVAQSPRYKIIEKRQSVAFWCNPISGHATLYWYQQILGQGPKLLIQFQNNGVVDDSQLPKDRFSAERLKGVDSTLKIQPAKLEDSAVYLCASSLDSPGPYYNEQFFGPGTRLTVL.

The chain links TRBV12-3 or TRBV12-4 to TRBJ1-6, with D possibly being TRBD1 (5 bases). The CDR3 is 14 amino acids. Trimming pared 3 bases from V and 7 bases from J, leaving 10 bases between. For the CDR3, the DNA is TGTGCCAGCAGTTTGTGGGGGAAGAATTCACCCCTCCACTTT. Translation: CASSLWGKNSPLHF.

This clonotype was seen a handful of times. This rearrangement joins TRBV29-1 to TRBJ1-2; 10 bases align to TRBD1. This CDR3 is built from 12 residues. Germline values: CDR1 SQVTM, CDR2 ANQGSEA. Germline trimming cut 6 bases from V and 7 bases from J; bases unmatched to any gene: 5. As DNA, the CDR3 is TGCAGCGTCGGGACAGGGGCGGCTGGCTACACCTTC. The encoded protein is CSVGTGAAGYTF.

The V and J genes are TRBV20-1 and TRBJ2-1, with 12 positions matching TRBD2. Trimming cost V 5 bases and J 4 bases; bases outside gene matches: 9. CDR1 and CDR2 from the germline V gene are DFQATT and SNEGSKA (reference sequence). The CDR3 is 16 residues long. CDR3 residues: CSAPPRTSGVYNEQFF. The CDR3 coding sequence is TGCAGTGCTCCACCCCGGACTAGCGGGGTTTACAATGAGCAGTTCTTC.

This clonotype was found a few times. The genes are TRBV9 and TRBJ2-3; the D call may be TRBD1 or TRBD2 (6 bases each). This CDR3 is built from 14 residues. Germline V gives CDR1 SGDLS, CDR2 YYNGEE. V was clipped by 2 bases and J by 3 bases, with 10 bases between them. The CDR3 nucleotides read TGTGCCAGCAGCGTTGGGGGGCCTACAGATACGCAGTATTTT. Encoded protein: CASSVGGPTDTQYF.

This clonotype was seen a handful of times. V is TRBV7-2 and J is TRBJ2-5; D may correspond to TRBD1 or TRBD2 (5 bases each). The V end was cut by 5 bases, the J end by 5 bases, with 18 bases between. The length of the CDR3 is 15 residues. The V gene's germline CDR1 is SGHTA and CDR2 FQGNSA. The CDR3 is CASSTTGPTGETQYF. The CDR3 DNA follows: TGTGCCAGCAGCACGACGGGACCAACCGGGGAGACCCAGTACTTC.

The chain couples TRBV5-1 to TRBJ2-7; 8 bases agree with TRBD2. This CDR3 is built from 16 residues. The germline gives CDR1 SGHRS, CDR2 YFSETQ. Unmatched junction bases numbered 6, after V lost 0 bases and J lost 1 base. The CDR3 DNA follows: TGCGCCAGCAGCTTGGCAAGGACTAGCATATCCTACGAGCAGTACTTC. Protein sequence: CASSLARTSISYEQYF.

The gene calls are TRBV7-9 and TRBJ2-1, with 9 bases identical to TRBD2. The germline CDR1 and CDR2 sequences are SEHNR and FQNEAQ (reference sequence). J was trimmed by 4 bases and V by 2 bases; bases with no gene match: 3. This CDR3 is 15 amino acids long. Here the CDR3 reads CASSLLTSGYNEQFF. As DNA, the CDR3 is TGTGCCAGCAGCTTATTAACTAGCGGGTACAATGAGCAGTTCTTC.

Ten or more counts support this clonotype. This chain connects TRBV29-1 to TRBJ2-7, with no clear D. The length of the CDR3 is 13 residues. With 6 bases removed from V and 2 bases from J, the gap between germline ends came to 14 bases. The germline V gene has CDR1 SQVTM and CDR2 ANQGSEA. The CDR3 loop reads CSVLASPTYEQYF. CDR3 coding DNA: TGCAGCGTCCTGGCTAGTCCCACCTACGAGCAGTACTTC.

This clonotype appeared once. As DNA, the CDR3 is TGCAGTGCTAGAGATAGGCAGGGTGAAGATACGCAGTATTTT. It translates to CSARDRQGEDTQYF. The rearrangement joins TRBV20-1 to TRBJ2-3, with D maybe TRBD1 (5 bases). The V gene's germline CDR1 is DFQATT and CDR2 SNEGSKA (reference sequence). The V end was cut by 0 bases, the J end by 5 bases, with 12 bases between. This CDR3 region has 14 residues.

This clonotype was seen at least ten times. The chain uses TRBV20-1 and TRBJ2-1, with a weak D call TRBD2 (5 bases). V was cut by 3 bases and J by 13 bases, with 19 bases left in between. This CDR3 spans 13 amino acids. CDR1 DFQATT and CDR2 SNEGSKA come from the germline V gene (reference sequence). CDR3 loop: CSARGLEGIKQFF. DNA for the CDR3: TGCAGTGCTAGGGGTTTAGAGGGTATAAAACAGTTCTTC.

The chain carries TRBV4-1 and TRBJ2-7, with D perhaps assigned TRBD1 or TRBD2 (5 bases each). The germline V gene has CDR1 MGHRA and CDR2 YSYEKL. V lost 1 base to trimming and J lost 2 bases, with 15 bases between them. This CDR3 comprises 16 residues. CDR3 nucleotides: TGCGCCAGCAGCCAAGGCTTAGTGGGACCGACCTACGAGCAGTACTTC. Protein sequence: CASSQGLVGPTYEQYF.

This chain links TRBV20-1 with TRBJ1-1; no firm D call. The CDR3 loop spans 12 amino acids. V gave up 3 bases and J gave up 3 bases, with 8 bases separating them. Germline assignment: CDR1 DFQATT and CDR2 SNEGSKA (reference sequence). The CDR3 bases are TGCAGTGCTAGTCCCGGGGACACTGAAGCTTTCTTT. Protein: CSASPGDTEAFF.

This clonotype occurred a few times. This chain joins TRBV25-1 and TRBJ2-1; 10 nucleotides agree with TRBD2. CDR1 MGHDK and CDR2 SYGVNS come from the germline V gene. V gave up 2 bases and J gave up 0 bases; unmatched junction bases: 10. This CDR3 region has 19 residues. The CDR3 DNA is TGTGCCAGCAGTGAACTGGTACTAGCGGGGACGACCTCCTACAATGAGCAGTTCTTC. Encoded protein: CASSELVLAGTTSYNEQFF.

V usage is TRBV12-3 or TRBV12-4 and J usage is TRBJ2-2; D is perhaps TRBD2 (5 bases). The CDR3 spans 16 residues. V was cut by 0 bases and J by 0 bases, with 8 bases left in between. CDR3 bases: TGTGCCAGCAGTTTAGCCGGGGTCGCGAACACCGGGGAGCTGTTTTTT. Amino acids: CASSLAGVANTGELFF.

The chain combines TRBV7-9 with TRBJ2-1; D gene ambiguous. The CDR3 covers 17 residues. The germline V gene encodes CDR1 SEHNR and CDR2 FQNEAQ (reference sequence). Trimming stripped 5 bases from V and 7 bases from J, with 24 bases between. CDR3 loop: CASSDTRRVRSENEQFF. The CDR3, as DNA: TGTGCCAGCAGCGACACCCGTCGAGTGAGGTCTGAGAATGAGCAGTTCTTC.

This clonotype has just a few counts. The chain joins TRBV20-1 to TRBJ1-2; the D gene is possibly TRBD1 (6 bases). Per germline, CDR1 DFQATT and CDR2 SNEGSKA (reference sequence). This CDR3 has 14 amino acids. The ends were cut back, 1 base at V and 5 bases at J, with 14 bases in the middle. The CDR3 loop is CSARAPTGPYGYTF. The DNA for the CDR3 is TGCAGTGCTAGAGCTCCGACAGGTCCGTATGGCTACACCTTC.